This TCR beta chain is from a study of blood T cell repertoires in COVID-19. The assay was immunoSEQ multiplex PCR, and TCRdb's table has in-frame clones only and misses some. This sample yields 150,000 to 200,000 clones, of which approximately 73% are seen a single time; less than 20% belongs to the top ten. The germline V gene has CDR1 MDHEN and CDR2 SYDVKM. Trimming shortened V by 5 bases and J by 2 bases, and 13 bases separated the two germline ends. The CDR3 has 14 residues. This clone was counted a few times. The chain is built from TRBV28 and TRBJ2-7; maybe TRBD2 (5 bases). The sequence came from a woman between 50 and 59 years old with acute COVID-19. The source material was PBMCs or T cells enriched from blood (not recorded which). The CDR3 coding sequence is TGTGCCAGCAGTCCTACCCGGGGAACCTACGAGCAGTACGTC. Amino acid sequence: CASSPTRGTYEQYV.